This TCR beta chain stems from a study of T cell repertoires in cytomegalovirus infection. Overall study: Evidence of both CMV infection and a matching HLA type came from public TCR beta signatures.

Germline-derived CDR1 and CDR2 are SGHTA and FQGNSA. Trimming took 6 bases from V and 0 from J, leaving 5 bases between them. The CDR3 runs to 13 residues. In TCRdb, the reads were re-called with MiXCR into one record per CDR3 protein. The table shows about 890,000 distinct CDR3 sequences, with around 31% occurring only once. The sample holds many counts of this clonotype. What it binds is unknown. The chain uses TRBV7-2 and TRBJ2-2; D is ambiguous. The TCR comes from a human donor in good health (CMV status not recorded). Some clones in this sample may be carry-over from other donors' samples. The sample in question was cultured CD8+ T cells from PBMCs, obtained from culture after CMV antigen stimulation. The CDR3 DNA reads TGTGCCAGCAGGGGTCCGAACACCGGGGAGCTGTTTTTT. Its translation: CASRGPNTGELFF. Looking up the rest from reference TRBV7-2 and TRBJ2-2 gives the full variable domain: GAGVSQSPSNKVTEKGKDVELRCDPISGHTALYWYRQSLGQGLEFLIYFQGNSAPDKSGLPSDRFSAERTGGSVSTLTIQRTQQEDSAVYLCASRGPNTGELFFGEGSRLTVL.